The next 30 T cell receptor beta chains were all read from a single sample in a study of T cells expressing NK-cell markers. TCRdb re-called the 5' RACE reads and gives one entry per CDR3 protein, without DNA. This repertoire includes about 460,000 distinct CDR3 sequences. Material: blood T cells: a sorted CD56 or NKG2C T cell subset, CD4+ or CD8+ T cells, or bulk PBMC T cells (not recorded which). The receptors were sampled from a woman in her fifties or sixties in good health.

The J gene is TRBJ2-5, the V gene TRBV29-1; as DNA is missing, the TRBD2 call by TCRdb cannot be tested. CDR3 length equals 14 residues. From germline, CDR1 is SQVTM and CDR2 ANQGSEA. This CDR3 is CSVEMTSGLETQYF.

The chain joins TRBV6-5 to TRBJ2-1; the TCRdb call, TRBD2, lacks DNA for checking. This CDR3 is built from 15 residues. Per germline, CDR1 MNHEY and CDR2 SVGAGI. CDR3 residues: CASSYLAGVGNEQFF.

V gene TRBV12-3 or TRBV12-4 combines with J gene TRBJ1-1. The CDR3 covers 13 residues. Here the CDR3 reads CASSPPARTEAFF.

The V and J genes are TRBV20-1 and TRBJ2-3; absent DNA, TCRdb's TRBD2 call cannot be checked. The germline V gene encodes CDR1 DFQATT and CDR2 SNEGSKA (reference sequence). The CDR3 has 14 residues. CDR3 protein: CSARDRQGPDTQYF.

The chain joins TRBV7-8 to TRBJ2-3; lacking DNA, the TRBD2 call made by TCRdb goes unchecked. Germline CDR1 reads SGHVS; CDR2 reads FQNEAQ. This CDR3 is 17 amino acids long. This CDR3 is CASSLPTAGPSTDTQYF.

The chain recombines TRBV20-1 with TRBJ2-7; TCRdb proposes TRBD2, but this gene call is untestable without DNA. This CDR3 has 14 amino acids. Germline assignment: CDR1 DFQATT and CDR2 SNEGSKA (reference sequence). The CDR3 protein is CSARVGAGYYEQYF.

This chain links TRBV12-5 with TRBJ2-2; TCRdb's assignment of TRBD1 cannot be checked, as there is no DNA. This CDR3 comprises 17 residues. CDR1 is LGHNT, CDR2 FRNRAP, per germline. The CDR3 sequence: CASGLVQGAANTGELFF.

The chain joins TRBV20-1 to TRBJ1-1; the TCRdb D gene call, TRBD1, has no DNA to confirm it. The CDR3 spans 16 residues. The germline gives CDR1 DFQATT, CDR2 SNEGSKA (reference sequence). The CDR3 sequence is CSARRILQGVYTEAFF.

The V and J genes are TRBV7-9 and TRBJ2-1; without DNA, the TCRdb call of TRBD2 cannot be checked. This CDR3 has 16 amino acids. Germline V gene lookup returns CDR1 SEHNR and CDR2 FQNEAQ (reference sequence). The CDR3 region is CASSLGFSGTYNEQFF.

This CDR3 reads CSARDPRGGTYEQYF. This sequence joins TRBV20-1 and TRBJ2-7; no DNA is available, so the TRBD1 call from TCRdb remains unchecked. Germline V lookup: CDR1 DFQATT, CDR2 SNEGSKA (reference sequence). The CDR3 consists of 15 residues.

CDR3 protein: CASSLVTLLAKNIQYF. The rearrangement joins TRBV12-3 or TRBV12-4 to TRBJ2-4. This CDR3 contains 16 residues.

CDR3 amino acids: CASSLGSRSEKLFF. The genes are TRBV5-1 and TRBJ1-4. Germline lookup yields CDR1 SGHRS and CDR2 YFSETQ. This CDR3 is built from 14 residues.

The CDR3: CASSLISANEKLFF. The rearrangement joins TRBV12-3 or TRBV12-4 to TRBJ1-4. CDR3 length: 14 residues.

The chain recombines TRBV29-1 with TRBJ1-1; TCRdb selects TRBD1, and the lack of DNA leaves this call unchecked. The CDR3 runs 13 residues. Germline V CDR1 and CDR2: SQVTM, ANQGSEA. The CDR3 spells CSTTPTGGGLSFF.

The chain couples TRBV12-3 or TRBV12-4 to TRBJ2-5; the D call of TRBD2 rests on TCRdb alone, since no DNA is present to check it. The CDR3 consists of 16 residues. The CDR3 sequence is CASRTGLAGGVGTQYF.

The chain is built from TRBV6-2 or TRBV6-3 and TRBJ2-7; TCRdb proposes TRBD1, but this gene call is untestable without DNA. Per the germline V gene, CDR1 is MNHEY and CDR2 is SVGEGT. This CDR3 has 15 residues. CDR3 sequence: CASSYLKGQVHEQYF.

The chain uses TRBV5-1 and TRBJ1-3. Germline V gene data show CDR1 as SGHRS and CDR2 as YFSETQ. The CDR3 is made up of 13 amino acids. CDR3 sequence reads: CARHIGSGNTIYF.

This chain joins TRBV12-3 or TRBV12-4 and TRBJ2-7; TCRdb designates TRBD1, a call that cannot be tested without DNA. This CDR3 has 14 residues. The CDR3 protein is CASSFSRGGYEQYF.

The V and J genes are TRBV7-2 and TRBJ1-2; no DNA is available, so the TRBD1 call from TCRdb remains unchecked. This CDR3 has 17 amino acids. Germline-derived CDR1 and CDR2 are SGHTA and FQGNSA. Here the CDR3 reads CASSLKKQGVDSYGYTF.

The V call is TRBV12-3 or TRBV12-4, the J call TRBJ1-5. The CDR3 length is 16 residues. CDR3 in amino acids: CASSFSGPQTLQPQHF.

The rearrangement uses TRBV6-1 and TRBJ2-7. CDR1 is MNHNS and CDR2 is SASEGT in the germline V gene. This CDR3 contains 15 residues. The CDR3 loop is CASSEVLGRAYEQYF.

The chain links TRBV5-5 to TRBJ1-2. Germline V gene lookup returns CDR1 SGHKS and CDR2 YYEKEE (reference sequence). CDR3 size: 13 residues. The CDR3 sequence: CASTASDDYGYTF.

The gene calls are TRBV6-6 and TRBJ2-1. Per the germline V gene, CDR1 is MNHNY and CDR2 is SVGAGI (reference sequence). The CDR3 covers 15 residues. The CDR3: CASSYSQSLIDEQFF.

The chain is built from TRBV5-1 and TRBJ1-2; TCRdb's assignment of TRBD1 cannot be checked, as there is no DNA. CDR1 is SGHRS and CDR2 is YFSETQ in the germline V gene. The length of the CDR3 is 16 residues. The CDR3 loop is CASSLGIGGVAYGYTF.

The V gene is TRBV7-3, the J gene TRBJ2-5. In germline, CDR1 is SGHTA, CDR2 FQGTGA. The CDR3 has 13 residues. The CDR3 here is CASSLRFQETQYF.

The chain combines TRBV27 with TRBJ1-2. CDR3 length equals 12 residues. Germline V gives CDR1 MNHEY, CDR2 SMNVEV (reference sequence). CDR3 protein: CASRQRVGGYTF.

V is TRBV20-1 and J is TRBJ1-2; with no DNA, the TCRdb D assignment of TRBD1 cannot be verified. CDR1 is DFQATT, CDR2 SNEGSKA, per germline (reference sequence). There are 13 residues in the CDR3. Here the CDR3 reads CSASSGTVDGYTF.

The rearrangement uses TRBV3-1 and TRBJ2-3. Looked up from germline, CDR1 is LGHDT and CDR2 is YNNKEL (reference sequence). This CDR3 is 14 amino acids long. The CDR3 sequence is CASSQEPAPDTQYF.

This rearrangement joins TRBV19 to TRBJ1-5; as DNA is missing, the TRBD1 call by TCRdb cannot be tested. This CDR3 has 17 amino acids. Looked up from germline, CDR1 is LNHDA and CDR2 is SQIVND (reference sequence). CDR3 in amino acids: CASSKHRGGGSNQPQHF.

The chain recombines TRBV5-5 with TRBJ1-2. The CDR3 is 15 residues long. CDR1 and CDR2 from the germline V gene are SGHKS and YYEKEE (reference sequence). CDR3: CASSLGARASYGYTF.